Below, 16 T cell receptor beta chains from the same sample are listed, as sequenced in a study of cytomegalovirus exposure and HLA in healthy donors. Both 60 Vbeta primers and 13 Jbeta primers went into the PCR. TCRdb keeps only in-frame clones here, not all; method: immunoSEQ multiplex PCR. The sample table sets out tens of thousands of clones. Sequenced sample: PBMCs. All receptors derive from a middle-aged man in good health and CMV-seropositive.

V is TRBV6-1 and J is TRBJ1-1; D gene unclear. The germline gives CDR1 MNHNS, CDR2 SASEGT. Between the trimmed V and J ends, which lost 4 bases and 1 base, there was a span of 13 bases. This CDR3 comprises 15 residues. The CDR3 region is CASSGRVATNTEAFF. Here the CDR3 DNA reads TGTGCCAGCAGTGGGCGGGTGGCAACGAACACTGAAGCTTTCTTT.

This rearrangement joins TRBV11-2 to TRBJ1-3, with D uncertain. V lost 5 bases and J 4 bases, leaving 9 bases between the germline ends. CDR1 is SGHAT, CDR2 FQNNGV, per germline. CDR3 length: 13 residues. The CDR3 is CASSAGRGNTIYF. The CDR3 coding sequence is TGTGCCAGCAGCGCGGGCCGGGGAAACACCATATATTTT.

The CDR3 DNA sequence: TGCGCCAGCAGCCAAGAACCCGGGAGCGAGCAGTACTTC. This translates into CASSQEPGSEQYF. The chain employs TRBV4-3 and TRBJ2-7; D may be TRBD2 (6 bases). CDR1 and CDR2 from the germline V gene are LGHNA and YSLEER. The CDR3 has 13 residues. Trimming removed 0 bases at V and 6 bases at J, with 9 bases between.

This chain connects TRBV4-3 to TRBJ2-3; 13 positions match TRBD2. The V and J ends lost 0 bases and 3 bases, in that order; junction bases with no gene match: 0. The CDR3 spans 16 residues. CDR1 and CDR2 (germline): LGHNA, YSLEER. The CDR3: CASSQETSGGTDTQYF. In nucleotides, the CDR3 is TGCGCCAGCAGCCAAGAGACTAGCGGGGGGACAGATACGCAGTATTTT.

The rearrangement uses TRBV18 and TRBJ2-7, with 11 bases fitting TRBD1. V shed 1 base, J shed 3 bases, and the junction held 5 bases outside the gene matches. Germline assignment: CDR1 KGHSH and CDR2 LQKENI. The CDR3 consists of 16 residues. CDR3: CASSPLAGTGGYEQYF. CDR3 bases: TGTGCCAGCTCACCACTGGCCGGGACAGGGGGCTACGAGCAGTACTTC. The full variable domain, with the rest looked up from reference TRBV18 and TRBJ2-7, is NAGVMQNPRHLVRRRGQEARLRCSPMKGHSHVYWYRQLPEEGLKFMVYLQKENIIDESGMPKERFSAEFPKEGPSILRIQQVVRGDSAAYFCASSPLAGTGGYEQYFGPGTRLTVT.

The rearrangement links TRBV29-1 to TRBJ2-1; 7 bases match TRBD1. Germline V lookup: CDR1 SQVTM, CDR2 ANQGSEA. V lost 1 base, J lost 4 bases, and 22 bases stayed unmatched. This CDR3 has 20 residues. The CDR3 is CSVEGFLRGHVTSGYNEQFF. The CDR3 DNA is TGCAGCGTTGAAGGGTTTTTAAGGGGGCATGTCACTTCGGGGTACAATGAGCAGTTCTTC.

CDR3 protein: CASSAGSSYNEQFF. The CDR3 nucleotides read TGTGCCAGCAGCGCGGGGAGCTCCTACAATGAGCAGTTCTTC. The chain links TRBV6-6 to TRBJ2-1; D might be TRBD2 (6 bases). In germline, CDR1 is MNHNY, CDR2 SVGAGI (reference sequence). V lost 6 bases to trimming and J lost 0 bases, with 9 bases between them. This CDR3 is 14 amino acids long.

The V gene is TRBV20-1, the J gene TRBJ2-5; 7 bases match TRBD2. The J call may be incorrect, as the DNA end agrees better with TRBJ2-7. This CDR3 contains 11 residues. CDR1 is DFQATT, CDR2 SNEGSKA, per germline (reference sequence). This chain's CDR3 is CSVAGEGEQYF. In DNA, the CDR3 is TGCAGTGTTGCGGGGGAAGGCGAGCAGTACTTC.

V usage is TRBV19 and J usage is TRBJ1-1; 7 bases match TRBD1. The CDR3 consists of 11 residues. The V and J ends lost 8 bases and 5 bases, in that order; junction bases with no gene match: 2. CDR1 is LNHDA and CDR2 is SQIVND in the germline V gene (reference sequence). This chain's CDR3 is CASRQGTEAFF. In DNA form, the CDR3 reads TGTGCCAGTCGACAGGGTACTGAAGCTTTCTTT.

The chain links TRBV5-6 to TRBJ1-1; weak D call: TRBD1 (6 bases). This CDR3 is built from 15 residues. The ends were cut back, 3 bases at V and 0 bases at J, with 12 bases in the middle. CDR1 and CDR2 (germline): SGHDT, YYEEEE. The CDR3 region is CASSSGQLMNTEAFF. The CDR3 DNA reads as TGTGCCAGCAGCTCCGGACAGCTCATGAACACTGAAGCTTTCTTT. Together with reference TRBV5-6 and TRBJ1-1, the CDR3 gives the full variable domain: DAGVTQSPTHLIKTRGQQVTLRCSPKSGHDTVSWYQQALGQGPQFIFQYYEEEERQRGNFPDRFSGHQFPNYSSELNVNALLLGDSALYLCASSSGQLMNTEAFFGQGTRLTVV.

The V gene is TRBV29-1, the J gene TRBJ2-1; 14 bases fit TRBD2. This CDR3 comprises 19 residues. The trim removed 7 bases at V and 8 bases at J, leaving 22 bases unmatched. The germline V gene encodes CDR1 SQVTM and CDR2 ANQGSEA. The CDR3 nucleotides read TGCAGCGCCGAGGGGACACTTGGTGGACTAGCGGGAGGAGGCGATGAGCAGTTCTTC. Encoded protein: CSAEGTLGGLAGGGDEQFF.

The rearrangement uses TRBV5-6 and TRBJ1-3; possible D gene TRBD1, 5 bases. This CDR3 has 15 residues. Trimming left V 3 bases short and J 0 bases short, with 10 bases between. Germline CDR1 SGHDT, CDR2 YYEEEE. CDR3 sequence (DNA): TGTGCCAGCAGCTCTCCGACAGCCTCTGGAAACACCATATATTTT. Encoded protein: CASSSPTASGNTIYF.

The CDR3 DNA reads as TGTGCCAGTAGTCTCATAACAGGTTCCTTAGGACATGGCTACACCTTC. Its protein product is CASSLITGSLGHGYTF. This chain connects TRBV19 to TRBJ1-2; possibly TRBD1 for D (5 bases). Germline CDR1 and CDR2: LNHDA and SQIVND (reference sequence). V was trimmed by 5 bases and J by 6 bases, leaving 22 bases between them. The CDR3 sequence is 16 residues long. Supplemented by reference TRBV19 and TRBJ1-2, the full variable domain reads DGGITQSPKYLFRKEGQNVTLSCEQNLNHDAMYWYRQDPGQGLRLIYYSQIVNDFQKGDIAEGYSVSREKKESFPLTVTSAQKNPTAFYLCASSLITGSLGHGYTFGSGTRLTVV.

V and J are TRBV4-3 and TRBJ2-1; 11 bases are shared with TRBD2. The CDR3 extends over 16 amino acids. J gave up 3 bases and V 3 bases, and 4 bases lay outside the gene matches. From germline, CDR1 is LGHNA and CDR2 YSLEER. CDR3 nucleotides: TGCGCCAGCAGCCATGGGACTAGCGGAGACTACAATGAGCAGTTCTTC. Its protein product is CASSHGTSGDYNEQFF.

The V gene is TRBV7-2, the J gene TRBJ1-5; D is uncertain. The germline V and J ends were trimmed by 3 bases and 3 bases, with 12 bases remaining between them. This CDR3 comprises 15 residues. CDR1 SGHTA and CDR2 FQGNSA come from the germline V gene. CDR3 DNA: TGTGCCAGCAGCTTCTTAGGAGGTGACAATCAGCCCCAGCATTTT. This encodes CASSFLGGDNQPQHF.

This sequence joins TRBV28 and TRBJ1-5; 9 nucleotides agree with TRBD1. Unmatched junction bases numbered 11, after V lost 5 bases and J lost 6 bases. The CDR3 is made up of 16 amino acids. The germline V gene encodes CDR1 MDHEN and CDR2 SYDVKM. The CDR3 coding sequence is TGTGCCAGCAGTCACCACCCGGGACAGGGAAGTCAGCCCCAGCATTTT. Protein sequence: CASSHHPGQGSQPQHF.